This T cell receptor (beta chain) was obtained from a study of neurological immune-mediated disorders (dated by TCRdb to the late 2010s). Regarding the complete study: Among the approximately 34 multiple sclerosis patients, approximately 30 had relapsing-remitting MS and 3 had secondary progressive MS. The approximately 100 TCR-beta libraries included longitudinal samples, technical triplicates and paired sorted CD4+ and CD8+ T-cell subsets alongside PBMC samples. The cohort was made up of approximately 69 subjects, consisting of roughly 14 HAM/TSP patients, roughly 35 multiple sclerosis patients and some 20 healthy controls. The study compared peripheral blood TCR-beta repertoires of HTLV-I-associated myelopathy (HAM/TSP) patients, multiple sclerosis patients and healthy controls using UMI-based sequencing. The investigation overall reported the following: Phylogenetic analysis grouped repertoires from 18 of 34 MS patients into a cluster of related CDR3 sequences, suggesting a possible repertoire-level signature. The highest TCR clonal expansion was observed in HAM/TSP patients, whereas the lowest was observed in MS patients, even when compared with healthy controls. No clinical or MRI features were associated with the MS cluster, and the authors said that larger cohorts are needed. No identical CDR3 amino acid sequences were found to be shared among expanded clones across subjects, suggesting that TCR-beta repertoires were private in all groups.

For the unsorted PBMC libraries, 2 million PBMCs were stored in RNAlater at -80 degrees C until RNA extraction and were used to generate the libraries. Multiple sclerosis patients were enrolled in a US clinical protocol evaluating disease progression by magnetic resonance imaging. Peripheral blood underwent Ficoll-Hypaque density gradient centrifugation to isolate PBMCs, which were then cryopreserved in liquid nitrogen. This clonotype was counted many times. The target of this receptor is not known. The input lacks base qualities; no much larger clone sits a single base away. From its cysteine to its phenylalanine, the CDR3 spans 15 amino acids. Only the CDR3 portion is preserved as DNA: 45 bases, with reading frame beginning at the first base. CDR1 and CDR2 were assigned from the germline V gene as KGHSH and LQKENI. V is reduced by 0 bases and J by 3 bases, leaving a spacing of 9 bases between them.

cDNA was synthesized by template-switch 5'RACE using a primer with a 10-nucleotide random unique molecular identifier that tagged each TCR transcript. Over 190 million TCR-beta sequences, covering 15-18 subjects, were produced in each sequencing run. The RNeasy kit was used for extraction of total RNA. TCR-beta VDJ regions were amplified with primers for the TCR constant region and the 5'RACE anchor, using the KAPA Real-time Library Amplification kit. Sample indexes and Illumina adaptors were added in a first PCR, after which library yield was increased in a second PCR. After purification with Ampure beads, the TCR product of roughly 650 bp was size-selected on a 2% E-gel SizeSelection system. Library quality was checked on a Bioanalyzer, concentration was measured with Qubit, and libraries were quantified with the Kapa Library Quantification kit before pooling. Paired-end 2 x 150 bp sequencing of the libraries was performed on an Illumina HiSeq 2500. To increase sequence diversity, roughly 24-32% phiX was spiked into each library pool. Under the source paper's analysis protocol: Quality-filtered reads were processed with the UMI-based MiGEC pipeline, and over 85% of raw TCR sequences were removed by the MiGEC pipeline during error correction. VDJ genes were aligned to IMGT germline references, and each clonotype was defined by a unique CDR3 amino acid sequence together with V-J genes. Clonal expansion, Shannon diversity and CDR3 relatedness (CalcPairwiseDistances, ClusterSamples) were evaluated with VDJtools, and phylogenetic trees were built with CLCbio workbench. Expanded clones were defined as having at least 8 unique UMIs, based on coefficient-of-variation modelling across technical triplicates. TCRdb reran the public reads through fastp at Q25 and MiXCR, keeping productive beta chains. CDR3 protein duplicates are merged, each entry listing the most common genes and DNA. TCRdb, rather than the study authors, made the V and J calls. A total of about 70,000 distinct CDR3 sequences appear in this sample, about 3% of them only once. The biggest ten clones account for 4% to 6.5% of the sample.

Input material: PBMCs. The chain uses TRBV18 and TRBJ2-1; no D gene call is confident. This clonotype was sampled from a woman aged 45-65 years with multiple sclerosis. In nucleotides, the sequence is TGTGCCAGCTCACCACCAAGAGCGTTCTACAATGAGCAGTTCTTC. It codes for CASSPPRAFYNEQFF. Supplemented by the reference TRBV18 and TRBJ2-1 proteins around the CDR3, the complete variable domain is NAGVMQNPRHLVRRRGQEARLRCSPMKGHSHVYWYRQLPEEGLKFMVYLQKENIIDESGMPKERFSAEFPKEGPSILRIQQVVRGDSAAYFCASSPPRAFYNEQFFGPGTRLTVL.